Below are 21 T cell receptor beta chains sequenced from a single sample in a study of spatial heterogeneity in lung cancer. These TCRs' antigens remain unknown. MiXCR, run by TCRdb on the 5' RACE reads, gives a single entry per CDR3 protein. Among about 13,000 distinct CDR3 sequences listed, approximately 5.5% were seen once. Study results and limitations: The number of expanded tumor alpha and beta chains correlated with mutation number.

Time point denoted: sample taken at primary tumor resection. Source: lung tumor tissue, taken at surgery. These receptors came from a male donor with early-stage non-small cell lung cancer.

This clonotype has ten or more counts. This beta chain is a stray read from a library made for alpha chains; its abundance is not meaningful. The CDR3 nucleotides read TGCGCCAGCAGTCGCTACCTCAGGAGTGCTAGCGGGGACTCTAGCACAGATACGCAGTATTTT. Translated, it gives CASSRYLRSASGDSSTDTQYF. V is TRBV4-3 and J is TRBJ2-3; 9 bases line up with TRBD2. V was clipped by 6 bases and J by 0 bases; unmatched bases: 22. The germline V gene encodes CDR1 LGHNA and CDR2 YSLEER. This CDR3 contains 21 residues.

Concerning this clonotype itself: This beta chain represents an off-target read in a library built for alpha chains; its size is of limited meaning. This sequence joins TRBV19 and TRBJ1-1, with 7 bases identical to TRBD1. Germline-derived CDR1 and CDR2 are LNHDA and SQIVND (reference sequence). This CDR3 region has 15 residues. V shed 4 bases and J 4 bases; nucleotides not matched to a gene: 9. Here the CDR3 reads CASSRRQGLGTEAFF. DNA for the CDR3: TGTGCCAGTAGTAGACGACAGGGATTGGGCACTGAAGCTTTCTTT.

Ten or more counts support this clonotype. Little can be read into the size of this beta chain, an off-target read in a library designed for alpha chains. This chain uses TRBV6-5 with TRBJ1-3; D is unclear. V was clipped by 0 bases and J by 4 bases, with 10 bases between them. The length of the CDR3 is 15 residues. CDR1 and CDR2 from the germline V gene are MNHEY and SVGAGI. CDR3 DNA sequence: TGTGCCAGCAGTTACTCTGAAGTGACCGGAAACACCATATATTTT. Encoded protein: CASSYSEVTGNTIYF.

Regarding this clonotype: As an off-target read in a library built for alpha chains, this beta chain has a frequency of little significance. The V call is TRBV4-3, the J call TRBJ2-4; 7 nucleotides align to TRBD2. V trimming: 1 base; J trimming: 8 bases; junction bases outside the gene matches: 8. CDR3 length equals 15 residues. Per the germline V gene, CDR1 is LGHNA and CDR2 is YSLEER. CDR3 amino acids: CASSQARGDVDIQYF. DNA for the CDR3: TGCGCCAGCAGCCAAGCTCGGGGGGACGTGGACATTCAGTACTTC.

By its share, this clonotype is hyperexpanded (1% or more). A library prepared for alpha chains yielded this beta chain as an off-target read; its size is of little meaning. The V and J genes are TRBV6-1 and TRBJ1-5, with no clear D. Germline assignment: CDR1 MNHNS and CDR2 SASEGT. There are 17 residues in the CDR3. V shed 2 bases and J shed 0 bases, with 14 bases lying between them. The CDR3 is CASSETRVVYSNQPQHF. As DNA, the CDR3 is TGTGCCAGCAGTGAAACGAGGGTAGTATATAGCAATCAGCCCCAGCATTTT.

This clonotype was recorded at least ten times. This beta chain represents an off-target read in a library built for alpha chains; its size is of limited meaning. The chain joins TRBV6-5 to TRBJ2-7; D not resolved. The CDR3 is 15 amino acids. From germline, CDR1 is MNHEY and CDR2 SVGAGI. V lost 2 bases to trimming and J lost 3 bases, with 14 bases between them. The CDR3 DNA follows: TGTGCCAGCAGTTACGGTCTTCCGGCCAGCTACGAGCAGTACTTC. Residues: CASSYGLPASYEQYF.

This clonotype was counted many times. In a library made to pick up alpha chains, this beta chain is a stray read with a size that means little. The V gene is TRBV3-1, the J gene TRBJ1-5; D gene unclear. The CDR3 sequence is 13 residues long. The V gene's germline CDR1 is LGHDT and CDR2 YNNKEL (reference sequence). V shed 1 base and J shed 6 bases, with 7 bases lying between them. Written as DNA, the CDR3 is TGTGCCAGCAGCCAAGGTGGGTTTCAGCCCCAGCATTTT. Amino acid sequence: CASSQGGFQPQHF.

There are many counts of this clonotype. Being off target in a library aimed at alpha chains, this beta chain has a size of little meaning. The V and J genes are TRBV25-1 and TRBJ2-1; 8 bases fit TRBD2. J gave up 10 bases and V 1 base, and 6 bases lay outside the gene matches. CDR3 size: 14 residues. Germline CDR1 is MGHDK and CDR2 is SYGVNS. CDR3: CASSELGLAPEQFF. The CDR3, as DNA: TGTGCCAGCAGTGAATTAGGACTAGCCCCCGAGCAGTTCTTC. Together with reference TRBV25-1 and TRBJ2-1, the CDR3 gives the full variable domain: EADIYQTPRYLVIGTGKKITLECSQTMGHDKMYWYQQDPGMELHLIHYSYGVNSTEKGDLSSESTVSRIRTEHFPLTLESARPSHTSQYLCASSELGLAPEQFFGPGTRLTVL.

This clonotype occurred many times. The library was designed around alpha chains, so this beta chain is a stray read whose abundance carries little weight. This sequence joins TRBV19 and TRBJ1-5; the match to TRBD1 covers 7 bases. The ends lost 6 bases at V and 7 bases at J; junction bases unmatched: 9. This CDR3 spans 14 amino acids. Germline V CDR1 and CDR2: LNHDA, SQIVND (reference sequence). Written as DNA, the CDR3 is TGTGCCAGTAGGACAGGGTCGGCGCTCCAGCCCCAGCATTTT. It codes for CASRTGSALQPQHF.

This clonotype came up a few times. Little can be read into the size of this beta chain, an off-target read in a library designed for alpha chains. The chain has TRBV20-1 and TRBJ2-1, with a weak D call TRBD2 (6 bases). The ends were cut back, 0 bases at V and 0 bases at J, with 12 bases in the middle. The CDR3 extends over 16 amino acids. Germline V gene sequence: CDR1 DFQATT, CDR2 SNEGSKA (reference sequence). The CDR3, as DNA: TGCAGTGCTAGAGATCCCGGGGGACTCTCCTACAATGAGCAGTTCTTC. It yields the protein CSARDPGGLSYNEQFF.

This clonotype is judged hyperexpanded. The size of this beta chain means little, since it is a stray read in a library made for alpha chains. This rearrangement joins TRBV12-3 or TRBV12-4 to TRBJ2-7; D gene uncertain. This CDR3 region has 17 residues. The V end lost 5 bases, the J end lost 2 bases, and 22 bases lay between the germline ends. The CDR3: CASSPSWAAVGTYEQYF. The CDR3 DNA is TGTGCCAGCAGTCCCTCCTGGGCCGCCGTGGGGACCTACGAGCAGTACTTC.

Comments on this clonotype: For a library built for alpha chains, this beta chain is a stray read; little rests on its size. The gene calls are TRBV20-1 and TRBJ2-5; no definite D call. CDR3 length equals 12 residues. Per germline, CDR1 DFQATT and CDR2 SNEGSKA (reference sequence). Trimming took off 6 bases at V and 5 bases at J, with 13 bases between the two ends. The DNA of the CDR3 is TGCAGTGCCTGTTGGGAAGGGGAGACCCAGTACTTC. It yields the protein CSACWEGETQYF.

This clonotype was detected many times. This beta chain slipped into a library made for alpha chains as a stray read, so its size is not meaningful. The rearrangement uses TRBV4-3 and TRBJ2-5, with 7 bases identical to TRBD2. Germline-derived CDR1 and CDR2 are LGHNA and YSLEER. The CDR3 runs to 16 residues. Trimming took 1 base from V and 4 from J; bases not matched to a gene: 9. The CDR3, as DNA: TGCGCCAGCAGCCAAGCCTCATACTCGGGGGGAGAGACCCAGTACTTC. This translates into CASSQASYSGGETQYF.

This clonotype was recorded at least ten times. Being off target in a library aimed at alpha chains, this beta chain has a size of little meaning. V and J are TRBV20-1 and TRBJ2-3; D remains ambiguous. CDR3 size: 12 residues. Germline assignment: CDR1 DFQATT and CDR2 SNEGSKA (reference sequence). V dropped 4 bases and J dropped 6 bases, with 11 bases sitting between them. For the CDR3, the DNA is TGCAGTGCTACCCGAGTAGCCGATACGCAGTATTTT. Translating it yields CSATRVADTQYF.

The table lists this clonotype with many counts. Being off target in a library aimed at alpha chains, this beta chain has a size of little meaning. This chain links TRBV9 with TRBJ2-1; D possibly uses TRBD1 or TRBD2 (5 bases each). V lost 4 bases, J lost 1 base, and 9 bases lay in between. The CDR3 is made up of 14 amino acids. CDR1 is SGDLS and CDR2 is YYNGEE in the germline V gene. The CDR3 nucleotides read TGTGCCAGCAGCCCTGGGGGATCCTACAATGAGCAGTTCTTC. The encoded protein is CASSPGGSYNEQFF.

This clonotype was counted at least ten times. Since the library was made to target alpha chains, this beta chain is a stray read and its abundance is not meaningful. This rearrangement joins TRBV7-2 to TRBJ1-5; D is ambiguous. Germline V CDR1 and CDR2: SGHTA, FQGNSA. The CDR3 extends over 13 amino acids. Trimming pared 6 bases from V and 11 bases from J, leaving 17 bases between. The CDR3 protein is CASRDRPMEAQHF. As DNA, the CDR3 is TGTGCCAGCAGGGACCGTCCGATGGAAGCCCAGCATTTT.

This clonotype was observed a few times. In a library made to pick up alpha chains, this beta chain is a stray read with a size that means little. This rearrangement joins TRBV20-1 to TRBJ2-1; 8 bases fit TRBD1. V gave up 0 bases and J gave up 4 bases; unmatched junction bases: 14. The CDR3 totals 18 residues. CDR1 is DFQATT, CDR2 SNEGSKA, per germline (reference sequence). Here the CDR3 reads CSARDVPGQEISYNEQFF. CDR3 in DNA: TGCAGTGCTAGAGACGTCCCGGGACAGGAGATTTCGTACAATGAGCAGTTCTTC.

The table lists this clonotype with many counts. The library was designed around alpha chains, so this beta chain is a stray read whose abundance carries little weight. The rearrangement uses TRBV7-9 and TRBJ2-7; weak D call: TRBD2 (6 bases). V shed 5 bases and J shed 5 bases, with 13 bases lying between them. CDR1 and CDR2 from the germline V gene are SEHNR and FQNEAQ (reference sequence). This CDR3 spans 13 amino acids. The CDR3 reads CASSLGGADEQYF. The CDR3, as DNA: TGTGCCAGCAGCCTAGGCGGGGCCGACGAGCAGTACTTC.

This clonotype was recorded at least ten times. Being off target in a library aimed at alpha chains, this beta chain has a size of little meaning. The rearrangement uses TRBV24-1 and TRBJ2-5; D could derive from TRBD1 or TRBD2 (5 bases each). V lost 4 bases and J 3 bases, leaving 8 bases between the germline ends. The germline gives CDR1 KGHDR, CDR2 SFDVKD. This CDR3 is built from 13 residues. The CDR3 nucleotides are TGTGCCACCAGTGACGGGGCGGAAGAGACCCAGTACTTC. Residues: CATSDGAEETQYF.

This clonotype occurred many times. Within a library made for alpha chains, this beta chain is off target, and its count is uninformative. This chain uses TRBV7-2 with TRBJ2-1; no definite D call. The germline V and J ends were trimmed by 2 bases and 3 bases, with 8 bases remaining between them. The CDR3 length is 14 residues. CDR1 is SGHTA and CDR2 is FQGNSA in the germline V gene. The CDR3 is CASSLSSYYNEQFF. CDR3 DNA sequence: TGTGCCAGCAGCTTATCGTCTTACTACAATGAGCAGTTCTTC.

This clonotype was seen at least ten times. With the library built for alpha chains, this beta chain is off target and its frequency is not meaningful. CDR3 DNA: TGCAGTGCTAGAGCACCGGGGGGTCTAGCGGGGCCAGATACGCAGTATTTT. It codes for CSARAPGGLAGPDTQYF. The chain carries TRBV20-1 and TRBJ2-3; TRBD2 agrees at 9 bases. J was trimmed by 4 bases and V by 1 base; bases with no gene match: 12. The CDR3 runs 17 residues. The germline CDR1 and CDR2 sequences are DFQATT and SNEGSKA (reference sequence).